This is a list of T cell receptor beta chains from one sample in a study of blood T cells in healthy people across ages. MiXCR was run by TCRdb on the 5' RACE reads, yielding one entry per CDR3 protein. Counted here are about 780,000 distinct CDR3 sequences, about 46% occurring once; the ten biggest clones make up roughly 20%. The sample was blood. All receptors derive from a man older than 75 in good health. Both conserved end residues are part of each CDR3. A D gene is named only where the DNA matches it firmly. Only part of the rows carry a size: once, few, many, or a class if the clone is expanded.

len	v_gene	d_gene	abundance	j_gene	CDR3nt	CDR3aa
14	TRBV28	.	.	TRBJ2-7	TGTGCCAGCAGTTTTAACAGGATCTCCTACGAGCAGTACTTC	CASSFNRISYEQYF
18	TRBV29-1	TRBD2	few	TRBJ2-1	TGCAGCGTTGAAGTCGAGCGGGAGGGCTGGAGCTCCTACAATGAGCAGTTCTTC	CSVEVEREGWSSYNEQFF
14	TRBV7-3	TRBD2	.	TRBJ2-5	TGTGCCAGCAGTACACGCGGGGGGCAAGAGACCCAGTACTTC	CASSTRGGQETQYF
14	TRBV5-1	.	.	TRBJ2-4	TGCGCCAGCAGCTTGGGACAGAACAAAACCATTCAGTACTTC	CASSLGQNKTIQYF
13	TRBV6-2/TRBV6-3	TRBD1	.	TRBJ2-1	TGTGCCATCTCGGACAGGGGACCCAATGAGCAGTTCTTC	CAISDRGPNEQFF
13	TRBV27	TRBD1	few	TRBJ2-7	TGTGCCAGCCGGACAGGGGTGTCTTCCAAGCAGTACTTC	CASRTGVSSKQYF
14	TRBV10-3	.	.	TRBJ1-5	TGTGCCATCAGTGCTGGGCCAGGGAATCAGCCCCAGCATTTT	CAISAGPGNQPQHF
14	TRBV18	.	few	TRBJ2-1	TGTGCCAGCTCACCACAAATGACGGGAAATGAGCAGTTCTTC	CASSPQMTGNEQFF
15	TRBV3-1	.	few	TRBJ2-4	TGTGCCAGCAGCCAGGTTCAGGGTTTCGGAAACATTCAGTACTTC	CASSQVQGFGNIQYF
15	TRBV6-1	.	many	TRBJ2-7	TGTGCCAGCAGTGAATTTGGGACGGGTCTTTACGAGCAGTACTTC	CASSEFGTGLYEQYF
19	TRBV7-2	TRBD1	.	TRBJ2-7	TGTGCCAGCAGCTTAGCGCTACAGCGCGACAGGGGGCGAGGCGACGAGCAGTACTTC	CASSLALQRDRGRGDEQYF
18	TRBV4-1	.	.	TRBJ2-6	TGCGCCAGCAGCCAAGCGCGCAGGGCTCCCATCGGGGCCAACGTCCTGACTTTC	CASSQARRAPIGANVLTF
14	TRBV6-1	.	few	TRBJ2-1	TGTGCCAGCAGTGAAAAAACTACGAAATCCCGGCAGTTCTTC	CASSEKTTKSRQFF
15	TRBV6-4	TRBD2	few	TRBJ2-1	TGTGCCAGCAGTGAGGCACTAGCGGGAGGTAATGAGCAGTTCTTC	CASSEALAGGNEQFF
16	TRBV5-1	TRBD2	.	TRBJ2-3	TGCGCCAGCAGCTTGGGTTGGCTAGCGGGAACAGATACGCAGTATTTT	CASSLGWLAGTDTQYF
11	TRBV20-1	.	.	TRBJ1-1	TGCAGTGCTATGGGGGGGGCTGAAGCTTTCTTT	CSAMGGAEAFF